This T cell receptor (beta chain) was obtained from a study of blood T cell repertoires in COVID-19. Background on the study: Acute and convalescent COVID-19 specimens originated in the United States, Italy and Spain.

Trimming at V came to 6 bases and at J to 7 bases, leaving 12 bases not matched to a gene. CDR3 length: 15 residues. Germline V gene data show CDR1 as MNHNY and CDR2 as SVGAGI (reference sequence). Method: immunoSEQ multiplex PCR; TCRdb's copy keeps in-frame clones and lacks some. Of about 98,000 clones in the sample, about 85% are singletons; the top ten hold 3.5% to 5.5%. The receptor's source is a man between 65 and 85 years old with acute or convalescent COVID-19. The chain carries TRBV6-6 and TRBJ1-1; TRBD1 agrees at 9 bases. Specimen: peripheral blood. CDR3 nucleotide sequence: TGTGCCAGCAGCCAGGGACAGGGAACGACTTATGAAGCTTTCTTT. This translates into CASSQGQGTTYEAFF.